What follows are 21 T cell receptor beta chains derived from one specimen sequenced in a study of cytomegalovirus exposure and HLA in healthy donors. Primers included in the PCR were 60 Vbeta and 13 Jbeta primers. Sequencing used immunoSEQ multiplex PCR; TCRdb keeps in-frame clones, though not all of them. The sample carries 150,000 to 200,000 clones, about 76% recorded once. Sequenced sample: PBMCs. These receptors all stem from a male donor in good health and CMV-seropositive.

The V and J genes are TRBV5-6 and TRBJ2-1; perhaps TRBD1 as D (5 bases). The germline CDR1 and CDR2 sequences are SGHDT and YYEEEE. V lost 4 bases, J lost 9 bases, and 17 bases lay in between. The CDR3 contains 14 residues. The CDR3 coding sequence is TGTGCCAGCAGCCGACAGCGAAGAAGTCTTGAGCAGTTCTTC. Amino acids: CASSRQRRSLEQFF.

The chain uses TRBV30 and TRBJ1-6; D not certain. The germline V gene has CDR1 GTSNPN and CDR2 SVGIG (reference sequence). V was shortened by 5 bases and J by 6 bases, with 14 bases between the two germline ends. This CDR3 is built from 14 residues. The CDR3 bases are TGTGCCTGGGGCGTCAGCGGAACTAATTCACCCCTCCACTTT. This translates into CAWGVSGTNSPLHF.

The chain links TRBV19 to TRBJ1-6; D remains ambiguous. This CDR3 is built from 16 residues. V shed 5 bases and J shed 0 bases, with 11 bases lying between them. Germline V CDR1 and CDR2: LNHDA, SQIVND (reference sequence). The chain's CDR3 is CASSVAGSSYNSPLHF. The CDR3 bases are TGTGCCAGTAGTGTGGCAGGCAGCTCCTATAATTCACCCCTCCACTTT. The full variable domain, rest sourced from reference TRBV19 and TRBJ1-6, is DGGITQSPKYLFRKEGQNVTLSCEQNLNHDAMYWYRQDPGQGLRLIYYSQIVNDFQKGDIAEGYSVSREKKESFPLTVTSAQKNPTAFYLCASSVAGSSYNSPLHFGNGTRLTVT.

The table lists this clone with a count of one. The chain couples TRBV28 to TRBJ1-6; tentative D call: TRBD1 (5 bases). Trimming took off 6 bases at V and 0 bases at J, with 9 bases between the two ends. CDR1 MDHEN and CDR2 SYDVKM come from the germline V gene. The CDR3 totals 15 residues. The CDR3 sequence: CASSLGGSYNSPLHF. CDR3 nucleotides: TGTGCCAGCAGCCTGGGGGGCTCCTATAATTCACCCCTCCACTTT.

CDR3 region: CASSLQGAEDTQYF. The CDR3 region has the DNA TGCGCCAGCAGCTTACAGGGGGCGGAAGATACGCAGTATTTT. The chain is built from TRBV5-1 and TRBJ2-3; 9 nucleotides match TRBD1. Germline CDR1 SGHRS, CDR2 YFSETQ. This CDR3 comprises 14 residues. V trimming: 2 bases; J trimming: 5 bases; junction bases outside the gene matches: 3. Looking up the rest from reference TRBV5-1 and TRBJ2-3 gives the full variable domain: KAGVTQTPRYLIKTRGQQVTLSCSPISGHRSVSWYQQTPGQGLQFLFEYFSETQRNKGNFPGRFSGRQFSNSRSEMNVSTLELGDSALYLCASSLQGAEDTQYFGPGTRLTVL.

The J gene is TRBJ2-1, the V gene TRBV30; 7 positions agree with TRBD2. Germline CDR1 and CDR2: GTSNPN and SVGIG (reference sequence). V lost 5 bases to trimming and J lost 9 bases; unmatched junction nucleotides: 10. This CDR3 region has 13 residues. CDR3 sequence reads: CAWAVGGLSEQFF. CDR3 nucleotides: TGTGCCTGGGCAGTGGGGGGGTTAAGTGAGCAGTTCTTC.

For this clone: A read error may produce the germline difference seen at one junction end. The CDR3 DNA sequence: TGTTCCAGCAGCTTATATAGTGATGAAAAACTGTTTTTT. Protein: CSSSLYSDEKLFF. This chain uses TRBV7-9 with TRBJ1-4; no firm D call. The CDR3 consists of 13 residues. Germline-derived CDR1 and CDR2 are SEHNR and FQNEAQ (reference sequence).

The J gene is TRBJ1-4, the V gene TRBV6-5; 8 bases map to TRBD1. From germline, CDR1 is MNHEY and CDR2 SVGAGI. The CDR3 is made up of 14 amino acids. Trimming at V came to 6 bases and at J to 7 bases, leaving 7 bases not matched to a gene. The CDR3 is CASRSGTGREKLFF. CDR3 nucleotide sequence: TGTGCCAGCAGATCCGGGACAGGCCGTGAAAAACTGTTTTTT.

The rearrangement uses TRBV28 and TRBJ2-7, with D uncertain. Trimming took 4 bases from V and 2 from J, leaving 18 bases between them. CDR1 MDHEN and CDR2 SYDVKM come from the germline V gene. The CDR3 totals 16 residues. CDR3 DNA: TGTGCCAGCAGTTCGTTCAGAGGTTCCGGCCCCTACGAGCAGTACTTC. Its translation is CASSSFRGSGPYEQYF.

V is TRBV2 and J is TRBJ1-3; D not certain. This CDR3 has 16 amino acids. Germline V gene lookup returns CDR1 SNHLY and CDR2 FYNNEI. Trimming removed 3 bases at V and 0 bases at J, with 12 bases between. CDR3 residues: CASSDLVATSGNTIYF. CDR3 bases: TGTGCCAGCAGTGATTTAGTAGCTACCTCTGGAAACACCATATATTTT.

This chain joins TRBV27 and TRBJ2-7; D perhaps matches TRBD1 (6 bases). The CDR3 is made up of 15 amino acids. Germline V CDR1 and CDR2: MNHEY, SMNVEV (reference sequence). V lost 2 bases to trimming and J lost 4 bases, with 15 bases between them. The DNA for the CDR3 is TGTGCCAGCAGTTTAAGGGCAGGGGAAACTTACGAGCAGTACTTC. Translated: CASSLRAGETYEQYF.

This sequence joins TRBV11-2 and TRBJ2-7; no firm D call. Germline V CDR1 and CDR2: SGHAT, FQNNGV. Trimming stripped 4 bases from V and 1 base from J, with 11 bases between. This CDR3 is 14 amino acids long. CDR3 residues: CASSSGPRSYEQYF. The CDR3 region has the DNA TGTGCCAGCAGCTCAGGCCCCCGTTCCTACGAGCAGTACTTC.

The chain carries TRBV4-3 and TRBJ1-3; D is perhaps TRBD1 (5 bases). The length of the CDR3 is 17 residues. Germline V gives CDR1 LGHNA, CDR2 YSLEER. V lost 3 bases to trimming and J lost 0 bases, with 15 bases between them. CDR3 protein: CASSQSVDSFSGNTIYF. The CDR3 nucleotides are TGCGCCAGCAGCCAGTCGGTTGACAGTTTCTCTGGAAACACCATATATTTT.

The chain recombines TRBV27 with TRBJ2-2, with 10 bases identical to TRBD1. This CDR3 is 15 amino acids long. V was clipped by 2 bases and J by 7 bases; unmatched bases: 4. Germline loops: CDR1 MNHEY, CDR2 SMNVEV (reference sequence). CDR3 protein: CASSLRQGASGELFF. The CDR3 DNA reads TGTGCCAGCAGTTTACGACAGGGGGCTAGCGGGGAGCTGTTTTTT.

The rearrangement links TRBV9 to TRBJ1-2; TRBD1 agrees at 9 bases. Germline values: CDR1 SGDLS, CDR2 YYNGEE. The trim removed 6 bases at V and 8 bases at J, leaving 5 bases unmatched. CDR3 size: 12 residues. The CDR3 reads CASTRTGEGYTF. The CDR3 coding sequence is TGTGCCAGCACTCGGACAGGGGAAGGCTACACCTTC.

This clone was counted once. This sequence joins TRBV19 and TRBJ1-2, with TRBD1 identical over 8 bases. CDR3 length: 13 amino acids. The germline CDR1 and CDR2 sequences are LNHDA and SQIVND (reference sequence). The trim removed 6 bases at V and 7 bases at J, leaving 7 bases unmatched. The CDR3 reads CASSRQGTGGYTF. CDR3 bases: TGTGCCAGTAGCCGACAGGGGACGGGTGGCTACACCTTC.

In this sample, this clone turned up a few times. V gene TRBV6-1 combines with J gene TRBJ1-6, with no clear D. Per the germline V gene, CDR1 is MNHNS and CDR2 is SASEGT. V lost 3 bases, J lost 0 bases, and 6 bases lay in between. This CDR3 is 15 amino acids long. The CDR3 nucleotides read TGTGCCAGCAGTGACACAAGCTCCTATAATTCACCCCTCCACTTT. This codes for CASSDTSSYNSPLHF.

This clone was picked up a small number of times. The CDR3 spells CASSGPDYYTQYF. The DNA of the CDR3 is TGTGCCAGCAGCGGCCCCGACTACTATACGCAGTATTTT. The chain is built from TRBV2 and TRBJ2-3; a possible D gene is TRBD2 (5 bases). V gave up 6 bases and J gave up 7 bases, with 14 bases separating them. The CDR3 has 13 residues. Germline CDR1 and CDR2: SNHLY and FYNNEI.

This rearrangement joins TRBV7-3 to TRBJ1-1; the match to TRBD1 covers 7 bases. V was pared by 5 bases and J by 4 bases, with 7 bases of the junction left unmatched. The CDR3 length is 14 residues. CDR1 SGHTA and CDR2 FQGTGA come from the germline V gene. The CDR3 bases are TGTGCCAGCAGCGTCCAGGGGGTAGGCACTGAAGCTTTCTTT. Translation: CASSVQGVGTEAFF.

This rearrangement joins TRBV25-1 to TRBJ2-1, with 11 bases matching TRBD1. The CDR3 is 16 amino acids. The germline V gene has CDR1 MGHDK and CDR2 SYGVNS. The V gene end was trimmed by 4 bases and the J gene end by 6 bases; junction bases not matched to a gene: 8. CDR3 region: CASSAPWDRGFNEQFF. CDR3 nucleotides: TGTGCCAGCAGTGCCCCTTGGGACAGGGGGTTCAATGAGCAGTTCTTC.

The V call is TRBV7-9, the J call TRBJ1-3; tentatively, D is TRBD1 (5 bases). CDR3 length: 14 amino acids. Trimming removed 5 bases at V and 0 bases at J, with 8 bases between. Germline V gene lookup returns CDR1 SEHNR and CDR2 FQNEAQ (reference sequence). The DNA of the CDR3 is TGTGCCAGCAGCCGAGACAGCTCTGGAAACACCATATATTTT. Encoded protein: CASSRDSSGNTIYF. Full variable domain (remainder filled in from reference TRBV7-9 and TRBJ1-3): DTGVSQNPRHKITKRGQNVTFRCDPISEHNRLYWYRQTLGQGPEFLTYFQNEAQLEKSRLLSDRFSAERPKGSFSTLEIQRTEQGDSAMYLCASSRDSSGNTIYFGEGSWLTVV.